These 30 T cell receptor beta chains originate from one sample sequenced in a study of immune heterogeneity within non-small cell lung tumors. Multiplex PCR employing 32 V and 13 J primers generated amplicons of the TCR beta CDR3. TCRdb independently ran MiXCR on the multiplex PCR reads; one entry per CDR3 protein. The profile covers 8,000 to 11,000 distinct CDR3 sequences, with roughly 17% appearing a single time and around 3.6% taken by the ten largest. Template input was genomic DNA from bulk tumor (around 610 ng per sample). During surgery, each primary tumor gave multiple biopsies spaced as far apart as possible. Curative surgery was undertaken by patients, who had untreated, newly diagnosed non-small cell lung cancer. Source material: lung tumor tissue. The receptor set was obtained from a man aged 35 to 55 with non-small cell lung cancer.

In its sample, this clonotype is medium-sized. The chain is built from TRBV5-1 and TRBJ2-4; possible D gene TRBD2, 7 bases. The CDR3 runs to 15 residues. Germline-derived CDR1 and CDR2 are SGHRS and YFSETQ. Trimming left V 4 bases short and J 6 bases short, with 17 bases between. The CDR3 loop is CASSIMGGPRNIQYF. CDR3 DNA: TGCGCCAGCAGCATCATGGGGGGGCCTAGAAACATTCAGTACTTC.

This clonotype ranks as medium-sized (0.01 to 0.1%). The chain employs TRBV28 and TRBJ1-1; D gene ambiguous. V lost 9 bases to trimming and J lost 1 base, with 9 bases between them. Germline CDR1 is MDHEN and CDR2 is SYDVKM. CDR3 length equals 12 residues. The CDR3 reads CASGQENTEAFF. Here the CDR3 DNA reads TGTGCCAGTGGTCAGGAGAACACTGAAGCTTTCTTT.

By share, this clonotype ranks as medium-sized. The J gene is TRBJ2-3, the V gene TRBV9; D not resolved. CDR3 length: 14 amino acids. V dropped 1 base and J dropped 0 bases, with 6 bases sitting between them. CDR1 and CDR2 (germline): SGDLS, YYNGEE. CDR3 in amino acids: CASSVSRSTDTQYF. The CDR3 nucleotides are TGTGCCAGCAGCGTATCGAGGAGCACAGATACGCAGTATTTT.

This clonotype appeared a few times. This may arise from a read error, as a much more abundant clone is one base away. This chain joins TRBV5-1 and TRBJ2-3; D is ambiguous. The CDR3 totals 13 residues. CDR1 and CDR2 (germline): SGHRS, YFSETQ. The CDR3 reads CANSSNTADTQYF. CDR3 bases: TGCGCCAACAGCTCGAATACAGCAGATACGCAGTATTTT.

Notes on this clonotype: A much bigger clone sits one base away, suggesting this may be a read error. The CDR3 protein is CASSFSGTGGGELVF. The CDR3 nucleotides read TGTGCCAGCAGCTTTTCGGGAACAGGGGGCGGGGAGCTGGTTTTT. The V gene is TRBV11-1, the J gene TRBJ2-2, with 9 bases lining up with TRBD1. CDR1 is SGHAT and CDR2 is FQDESV in the germline V gene (reference sequence). This CDR3 spans 15 amino acids.

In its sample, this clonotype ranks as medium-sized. The CDR3: CASSPGSYTGELFF. DNA for the CDR3: TGTGCCAGCAGCCCCGGGTCTTACACCGGGGAGCTGTTTTTT. The J gene is TRBJ2-2, the V gene TRBV11-3; no clear D. CDR1 is SGHNT and CDR2 is YENEEA in the germline V gene. Trimming removed 5 bases at V and 3 bases at J, with 10 bases between. This CDR3 is 14 amino acids long. Full variable domain (missing parts from reference TRBV11-3 and TRBJ2-2): EAGVVQSPRYKIIEKKQPVAFWCNPISGHNTLYWYLQNLGQGPELLIRYENEEAVDDSQLPKDRFSAERLKGVDSTLKIQPAELGDSAVYLCASSPGSYTGELFFGEGSRLTVL.

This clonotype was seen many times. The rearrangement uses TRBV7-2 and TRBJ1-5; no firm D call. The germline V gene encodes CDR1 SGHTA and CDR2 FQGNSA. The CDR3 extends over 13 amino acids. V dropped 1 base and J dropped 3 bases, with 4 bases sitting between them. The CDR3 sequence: CASSLDNNQPQHF. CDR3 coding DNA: TGTGCCAGCAGCTTAGACAACAATCAGCCCCAGCATTTT.

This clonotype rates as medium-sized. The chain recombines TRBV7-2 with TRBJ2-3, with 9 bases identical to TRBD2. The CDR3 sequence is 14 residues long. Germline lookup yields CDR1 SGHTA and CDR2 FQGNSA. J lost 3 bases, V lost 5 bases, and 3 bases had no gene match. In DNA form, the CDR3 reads TGTGCCAGCAGCCAGGGACTAGCAACAGATACGCAGTATTTT. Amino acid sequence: CASSQGLATDTQYF.

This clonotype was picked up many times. The CDR3, as DNA: TGTGCCAGCAGTTCCCGGGGACAGGGAGACATTCAGTACTTC. Its protein is CASSSRGQGDIQYF. The V call is TRBV28, the J call TRBJ2-4, with TRBD1 matching 9 bases. J lost 8 bases, V lost 4 bases, and 6 bases had no gene match. This CDR3 has 14 amino acids. The V gene's germline CDR1 is MDHEN and CDR2 SYDVKM.

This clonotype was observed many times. As DNA, the CDR3 is TGTGCCAGCAGCTCTACGGGACTAGCGGCAACTTACTACACAGATACGCAGTATTTT. Translated, it gives CASSSTGLAATYYTDTQYF. The chain links TRBV9 to TRBJ2-3, with TRBD2 identical over 11 bases. The CDR3 runs to 19 residues. V lost 4 bases and J lost 2; bases outside the gene matches: 15. Germline V lookup: CDR1 SGDLS, CDR2 YYNGEE.

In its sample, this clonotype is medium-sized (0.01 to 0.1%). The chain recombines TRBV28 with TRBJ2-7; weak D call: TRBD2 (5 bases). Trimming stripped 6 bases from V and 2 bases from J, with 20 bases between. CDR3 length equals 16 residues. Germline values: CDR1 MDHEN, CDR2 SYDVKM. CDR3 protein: CASRPFSGMSPYEQYF. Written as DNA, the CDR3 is TGTGCCAGCAGACCTTTTTCCGGGATGTCTCCCTACGAGCAGTACTTC.

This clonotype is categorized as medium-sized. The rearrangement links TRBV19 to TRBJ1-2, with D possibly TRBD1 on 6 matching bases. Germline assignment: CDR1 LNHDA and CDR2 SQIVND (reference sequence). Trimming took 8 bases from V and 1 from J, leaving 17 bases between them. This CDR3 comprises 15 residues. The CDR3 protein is CASLQPTGINYGYTF. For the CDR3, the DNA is TGTGCCAGTCTACAACCTACAGGGATTAACTATGGCTACACCTTC.

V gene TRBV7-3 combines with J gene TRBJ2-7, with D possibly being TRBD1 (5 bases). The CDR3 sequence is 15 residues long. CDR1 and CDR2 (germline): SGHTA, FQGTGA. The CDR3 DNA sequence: TGTGCAAGAAGCTTAAGAGCAGGGCACTCCTACGAGCAGTACTTC. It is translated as CARSLRAGHSYEQYF.

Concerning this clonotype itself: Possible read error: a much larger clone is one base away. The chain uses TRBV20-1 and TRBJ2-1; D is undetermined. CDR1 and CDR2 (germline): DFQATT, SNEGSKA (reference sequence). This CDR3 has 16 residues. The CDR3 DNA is TGCAGTGCTAGAGATTTCCGAGACCCTGGCCACAATGATCAGTTCTTC. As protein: CSARDFRDPGHNDQFF.

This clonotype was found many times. The CDR3 region is CASSRLGQGRRTEAFF. As DNA, the CDR3 is TGTGCCAGTAGTAGGTTAGGACAGGGGCGTCGCACTGAAGCTTTCTTT. The chain employs TRBV19 and TRBJ1-1, with 9 bases identical to TRBD1. This CDR3 spans 16 amino acids. Germline V gene data show CDR1 as LNHDA and CDR2 as SQIVND (reference sequence). J gave up 4 bases and V 4 bases, and 10 bases lay outside the gene matches. Filled out from reference TRBV19 and TRBJ1-1, the complete variable domain reads DGGITQSPKYLFRKEGQNVTLSCEQNLNHDAMYWYRQDPGQGLRLIYYSQIVNDFQKGDIAEGYSVSREKKESFPLTVTSAQKNPTAFYLCASSRLGQGRRTEAFFGQGTRLTVV.

CDR3 region: CSAATDAQETQYF. CDR3 nucleotides: TGCAGCGCTGCGACGGACGCACAAGAGACCCAGTACTTC. The V call is TRBV29-1, the J call TRBJ2-5, with D hard to call. The length of the CDR3 is 13 residues. V shed 7 bases and J shed 2 bases, with 14 bases lying between them. The germline CDR1 and CDR2 sequences are SQVTM and ANQGSEA.

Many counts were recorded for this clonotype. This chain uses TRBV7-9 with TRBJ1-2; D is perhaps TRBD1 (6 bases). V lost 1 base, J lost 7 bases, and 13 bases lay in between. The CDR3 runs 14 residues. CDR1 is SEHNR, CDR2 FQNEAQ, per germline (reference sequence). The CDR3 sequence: CASSLEGRGSGYTF. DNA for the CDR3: TGTGCCAGCAGCTTAGAGGGCAGGGGTTCTGGCTACACCTTC.

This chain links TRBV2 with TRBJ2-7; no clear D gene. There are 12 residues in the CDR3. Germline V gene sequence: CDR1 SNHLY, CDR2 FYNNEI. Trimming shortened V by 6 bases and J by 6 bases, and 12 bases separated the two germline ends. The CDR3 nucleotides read TGTGCCAGCAGGTATGGAGCTTTCGAGCAGTACTTC. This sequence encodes CASRYGAFEQYF.

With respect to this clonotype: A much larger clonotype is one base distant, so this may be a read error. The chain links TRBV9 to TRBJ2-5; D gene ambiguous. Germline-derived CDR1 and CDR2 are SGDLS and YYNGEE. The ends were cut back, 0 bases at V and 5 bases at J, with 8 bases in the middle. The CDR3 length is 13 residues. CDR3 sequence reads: CASSVAVFETQYF. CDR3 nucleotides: TGTGCCAGCAGCGTAGCGGTTTTTGAGACCCAGTACTTC.

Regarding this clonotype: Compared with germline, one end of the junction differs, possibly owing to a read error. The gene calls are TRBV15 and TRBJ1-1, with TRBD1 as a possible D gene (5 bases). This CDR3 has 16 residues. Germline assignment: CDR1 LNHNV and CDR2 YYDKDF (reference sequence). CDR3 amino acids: CATSRGQGSANTEASF. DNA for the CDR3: TGTGCCACCAGCCGAGGTCAGGGCTCTGCGAACACTGAAGCTTCCTTT.

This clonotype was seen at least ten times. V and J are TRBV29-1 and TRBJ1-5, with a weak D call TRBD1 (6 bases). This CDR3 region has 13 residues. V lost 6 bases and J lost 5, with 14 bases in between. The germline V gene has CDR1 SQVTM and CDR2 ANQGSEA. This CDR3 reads CSVTQGSDQPQHF. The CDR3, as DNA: TGCAGCGTGACACAGGGTTCGGATCAGCCCCAGCATTTT.

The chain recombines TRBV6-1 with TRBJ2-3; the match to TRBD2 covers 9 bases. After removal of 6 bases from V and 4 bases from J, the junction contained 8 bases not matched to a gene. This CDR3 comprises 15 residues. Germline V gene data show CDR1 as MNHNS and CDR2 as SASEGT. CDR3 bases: TGTGCCAGCAGCCTTAGCGGGAGTGGGTCAGATACGCAGTATTTT. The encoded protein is CASSLSGSGSDTQYF.

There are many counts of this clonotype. The CDR3 bases are TGTGCCAGCAGTCTACTAAAAACGAGGACAGGAGTGATCGAGCAGTACTTC. This sequence encodes CASSLLKTRTGVIEQYF. The chain joins TRBV27 to TRBJ2-7; TRBD1 matches 7 bases. V lost 5 bases to trimming and J lost 6 bases; unmatched junction nucleotides: 19. The CDR3 loop spans 17 amino acids. Germline CDR1 is MNHEY and CDR2 is SMNVEV (reference sequence).

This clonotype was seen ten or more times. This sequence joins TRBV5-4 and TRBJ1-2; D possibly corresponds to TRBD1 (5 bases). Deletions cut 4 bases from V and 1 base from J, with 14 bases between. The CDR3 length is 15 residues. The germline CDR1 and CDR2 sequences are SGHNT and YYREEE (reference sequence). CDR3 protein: CASSRGWGVNYGYTF. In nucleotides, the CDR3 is TGTGCCAGCAGCCGCGGATGGGGGGTTAACTATGGCTACACCTTC. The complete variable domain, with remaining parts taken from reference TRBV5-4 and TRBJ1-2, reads ETGVTQSPTHLIKTRGQQVTLRCSSQSGHNTVSWYQQALGQGPQFIFQYYREEENGRGNFPPRFSGLQFPNYSSELNVNALELDDSALYLCASSRGWGVNYGYTFGSGTRLTVV.

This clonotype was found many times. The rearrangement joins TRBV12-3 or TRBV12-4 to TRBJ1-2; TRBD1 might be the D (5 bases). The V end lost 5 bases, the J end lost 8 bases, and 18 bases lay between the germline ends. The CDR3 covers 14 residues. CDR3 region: CASSPGGGVTGYTF. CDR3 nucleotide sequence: TGTGCCAGCAGTCCTGGGGGGGGTGTGACGGGCTACACCTTC.

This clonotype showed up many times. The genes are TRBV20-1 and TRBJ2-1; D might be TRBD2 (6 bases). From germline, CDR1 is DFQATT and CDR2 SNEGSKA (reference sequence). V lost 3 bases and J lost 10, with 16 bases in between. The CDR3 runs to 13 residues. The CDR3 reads CSASQRASWEQFF. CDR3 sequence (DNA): TGCAGTGCTAGCCAGCGGGCAAGTTGGGAGCAGTTCTTC.

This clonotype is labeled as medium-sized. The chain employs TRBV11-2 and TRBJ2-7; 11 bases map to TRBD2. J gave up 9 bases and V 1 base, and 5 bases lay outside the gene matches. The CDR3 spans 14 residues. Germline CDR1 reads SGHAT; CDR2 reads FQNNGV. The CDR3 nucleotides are TGTGCCAGCAGCTTAGCGGGACTAGCGGCAGTGCAGTACTTC. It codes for CASSLAGLAAVQYF.

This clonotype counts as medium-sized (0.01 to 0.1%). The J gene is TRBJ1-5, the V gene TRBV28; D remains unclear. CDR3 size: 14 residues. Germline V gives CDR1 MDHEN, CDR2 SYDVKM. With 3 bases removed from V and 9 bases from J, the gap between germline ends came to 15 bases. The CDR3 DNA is TGTGCCAGCAGTTTTTCGTTGACCCCTCCGCCCCAGCATTTT. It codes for CASSFSLTPPPQHF. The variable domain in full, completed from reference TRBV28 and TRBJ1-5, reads DVKVTQSSRYLVKRTGEKVFLECVQDMDHENMFWYRQDPGLGLRLIYFSYDVKMKEKGDIPEGYSVSREKKERFSLILESASTNQTSMYLCASSFSLTPPPQHFGDGTRLSIL.

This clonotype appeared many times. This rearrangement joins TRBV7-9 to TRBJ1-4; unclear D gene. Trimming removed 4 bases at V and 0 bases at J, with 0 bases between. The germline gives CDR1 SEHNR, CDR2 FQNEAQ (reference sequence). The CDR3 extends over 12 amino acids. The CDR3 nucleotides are TGTGCCAGCAGCTCAACTAATGAAAAACTGTTTTTT. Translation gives CASSSTNEKLFF.

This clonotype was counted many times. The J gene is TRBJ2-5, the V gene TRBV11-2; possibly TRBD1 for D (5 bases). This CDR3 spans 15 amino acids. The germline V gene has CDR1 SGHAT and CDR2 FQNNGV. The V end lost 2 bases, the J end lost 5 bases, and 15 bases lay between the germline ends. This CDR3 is CASSLSPGRWETQYF. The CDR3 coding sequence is TGTGCCAGCAGCTTATCCCCAGGGCGTTGGGAGACCCAGTACTTC.